A single sample is the source of the 2 T cell receptor beta chains below, sequenced in a study of cytomegalovirus exposure and HLA in healthy donors. 13 Jbeta primers and 60 Vbeta primers were used for the PCR. Generated by immunoSEQ multiplex PCR, the TCRdb table keeps only in-frame clones and is missing some. The repertoire holds roughly 120,000 clones, with 6.5% to 9.5% as singletons. Sequencing used PBMCs. The receptors were gathered from a woman between 40 and 55 years old in good health and CMV-seropositive.

J is TRBJ1-2 and V is TRBV10-1; 12 bases map to TRBD1. J lost 2 bases, V lost 6 bases, and 4 bases had no gene match. The CDR3 spans 15 residues. In germline, CDR1 is WNHNN, CDR2 SYGVQD (reference sequence). Written as DNA, the CDR3 is TGCGCCAGCAGCTCCGGGACAGGGGGCAACTATGGCTACACCTTC. Encoded protein: CASSSGTGGNYGYTF.

The chain recombines TRBV6-5 with TRBJ2-7; 9 bases agree with TRBD1. Looked up from germline, CDR1 is MNHEY and CDR2 is SVGAGI. The ends lost 4 bases at V and 3 bases at J; junction bases unmatched: 7. CDR3 length: 15 amino acids. CDR3 nucleotide sequence: TGTGCCAGCAGTTCCCTGACAGGGGGATTCTACGAGCAGTACTTC. It is translated as CASSSLTGGFYEQYF.